A single sample is the source of the 17 T cell receptor beta chains below, sequenced in a study of CD8 T cells in Susac syndrome. It was with random hexamers that 0.5 to 1 ug RNA was reverse transcribed. A single record per CDR3 protein comes from TCRdb applying MiXCR to the immunoSEQ multiplex PCR reads. The sample includes about 180,000 distinct CDR3 sequences, roughly 96% seen only once; the top ten take about 0.15%. The specimen was CD8+ T cells from PBMCs. The receptors were gathered from a human donor with multiple sclerosis.

V usage is TRBV2 and J usage is TRBJ2-6; D is undetermined. The V gene lost 2 bases and the J gene lost 0 bases, with 5 bases spanning the gap. Germline values: CDR1 SNHLY, CDR2 FYNNEI. The CDR3 runs 15 residues. This CDR3 is CASSERFSGANVLTF. The CDR3 nucleotides read TGTGCCAGCAGTGAACGATTCTCTGGGGCCAACGTCCTGACTTTC.

The chain recombines TRBV4-1 with TRBJ2-7, with D possibly being TRBD2 (5 bases). This CDR3 region has 15 residues. The V and J ends lost 4 bases and 0 bases respectively, with 13 bases between them. Germline loops: CDR1 MGHRA, CDR2 YSYEKL. The CDR3 region is CASSPAVLSSYEQYF. CDR3 coding DNA: TGCGCCAGCAGCCCAGCGGTTCTGTCCTCCTACGAGCAGTACTTC.

The chain couples TRBV6-6 to TRBJ2-5, with TRBD1 identical over 7 bases. Germline V gene sequence: CDR1 MNHNY, CDR2 SVGAGI (reference sequence). This CDR3 contains 13 residues. The V segment lost 6 bases and the J segment 5 bases; nucleotides outside the gene matches: 6. CDR3 loop: CASRPGTAETQYF. The CDR3 DNA reads as TGTGCCAGCAGGCCCGGGACAGCGGAGACCCAGTACTTC.

This clonotype showed up just once. The V and J genes are TRBV9 and TRBJ2-1; TRBD2 matches 14 bases. The CDR3 has 14 amino acids. CDR1 and CDR2 from the germline V gene are SGDLS and YYNGEE. Unmatched junction bases numbered 6, after V lost 3 bases and J lost 13 bases. CDR3: CASSETGTSGGQFF. The CDR3 DNA reads TGTGCCAGCAGCGAGACCGGGACTAGCGGGGGTCAGTTCTTC.

The chain recombines TRBV12-3 or TRBV12-4 with TRBJ2-7, with 8 bases lining up with TRBD1. The CDR3 sequence is 14 residues long. The J segment lost 3 bases and the V segment lost 6 bases, leaving 7 bases of the junction unmatched. The DNA for the CDR3 is TGTGCCAGCAGGGCGACAGGGGAGGACTACGAGCAGTACTTC. It specifies CASRATGEDYEQYF.

V and J are TRBV29-1 and TRBJ2-7; 7 nucleotides line up with TRBD1. CDR1 and CDR2 (germline): SQVTM, ANQGSEA. With V trimmed by 6 bases and J by 2 bases, 7 bases remained unmatched. The CDR3 spans 13 residues. The CDR3 region has the DNA TGCAGCGTGAGGACAGGACTGACCTACGAGCAGTACTTC. Amino acid sequence: CSVRTGLTYEQYF.

V gene TRBV5-1 combines with J gene TRBJ2-5; tentative D call: TRBD1 (5 bases). The ends were cut back, 2 bases at V and 2 bases at J, with 13 bases in the middle. Per germline, CDR1 SGHRS and CDR2 YFSETQ. The CDR3 runs to 15 residues. This CDR3 reads CASSLIRAAQETQYF. The DNA for the CDR3 is TGCGCCAGCAGCTTAATCAGGGCAGCACAAGAGACCCAGTACTTC. The complete variable domain, with remaining parts taken from reference TRBV5-1 and TRBJ2-5, reads KAGVTQTPRYLIKTRGQQVTLSCSPISGHRSVSWYQQTPGQGLQFLFEYFSETQRNKGNFPGRFSGRQFSNSRSEMNVSTLELGDSALYLCASSLIRAAQETQYFGPGTRLLVL.

The genes are TRBV6-5 and TRBJ1-5; TRBD1 might be the D (6 bases). The CDR3 extends over 13 amino acids. Trimming removed 8 bases from V and 3 bases from J, with 11 bases in between. Germline V lookup: CDR1 MNHEY, CDR2 SVGAGI. CDR3 in DNA: TGTGCCAGCCAATCAGGGGTCAATCAGCCCCAGCATTTT. This encodes CASQSGVNQPQHF.

This clonotype was counted between two and nine times. The chain recombines TRBV7-9 with TRBJ2-3; D unclear. CDR1 and CDR2 (germline): SEHNR, FQNEAQ (reference sequence). There are 12 residues in the CDR3. V lost 6 bases and J lost 4, with 8 bases in between. CDR3 in amino acids: CASSSGADTQYF. CDR3 bases: TGTGCCAGCAGTTCGGGCGCAGATACGCAGTATTTT. Together with reference TRBV7-9 and TRBJ2-3, the CDR3 gives the full variable domain: DTGVSQNPRHKITKRGQNVTFRCDPISEHNRLYWYRQTLGQGPEFLTYFQNEAQLEKSRLLSDRFSAERPKGSFSTLEIQRTEQGDSAMYLCASSSGADTQYFGPGTRLTVL.

This chain links TRBV27 with TRBJ1-1, with TRBD1 matching over 12 bases. Germline trimming cut 2 bases from V and 7 bases from J; bases unmatched to any gene: 5. CDR1 MNHEY and CDR2 SMNVEV come from the germline V gene (reference sequence). The CDR3 is 15 residues long. For the CDR3, the DNA is TGTGCCAGCAGTTTAGCGGGACAGGGGGCCGTTGAAGCTTTCTTT. Translated, it gives CASSLAGQGAVEAFF.

V usage is TRBV6-1 and J usage is TRBJ2-3, with 8 positions matching TRBD2. The CDR3 is made up of 15 amino acids. Germline V gives CDR1 MNHNS, CDR2 SASEGT. V dropped 7 bases and J dropped 2; count of bases not matched to a gene: 8. The CDR3: CASNALAGYTDTQYF. The CDR3 DNA reads as TGTGCCAGCAACGCTCTAGCGGGCTACACAGATACGCAGTATTTT.

The chain uses TRBV6-1 and TRBJ2-3; a weak D match, TRBD1 (6 bases). The germline gives CDR1 MNHNS, CDR2 SASEGT. This CDR3 has 17 amino acids. The germline V and J ends were trimmed by 6 bases and 2 bases, with 21 bases remaining between them. CDR3 residues: CASSQLNRVSLTDTQYF. The CDR3 DNA follows: TGTGCCAGCAGCCAACTTAACAGGGTTTCCCTCACAGATACGCAGTATTTT.

This chain links TRBV9 with TRBJ2-3, with D perhaps matching TRBD1 or TRBD2 (5 bases each). This CDR3 contains 16 residues. Per the germline V gene, CDR1 is SGDLS and CDR2 is YYNGEE. Trimming pared 0 bases from V and 4 bases from J, leaving 15 bases between. The CDR3, as DNA: TGTGCCAGCAGCGTAGAAGGAAGAGGGACGGCAGATACGCAGTATTTT. Protein: CASSVEGRGTADTQYF.

This chain links TRBV9 with TRBJ2-5; possibly TRBD2 for D (5 bases). V was cut by 3 bases and J by 1 base, with 13 bases left in between. Per germline, CDR1 SGDLS and CDR2 YYNGEE. This CDR3 has 15 amino acids. The CDR3 here is CASSGREVGQETQYF. The CDR3 region has the DNA TGTGCCAGCAGCGGCCGGGAAGTCGGCCAAGAGACCCAGTACTTC.

J is TRBJ2-5 and V is TRBV13; D is unclear. This CDR3 is 13 amino acids long. Trimming took off 8 bases at V and 2 bases at J, with 12 bases between the two ends. Per germline, CDR1 PRHDT and CDR2 FYEKMQ (reference sequence). DNA for the CDR3: TGTGCCAGCTCACTAAGGCTTCAAGAGACCCAGTACTTC. It translates to CASSLRLQETQYF.

The chain has TRBV7-9 and TRBJ2-2; no clear D. V was trimmed by 5 bases and J by 7 bases, leaving 8 bases between them. Germline assignment: CDR1 SEHNR and CDR2 FQNEAQ (reference sequence). The length of the CDR3 is 12 residues. The CDR3 is CASSTPDGELFF. CDR3 nucleotides: TGTGCCAGCAGCACGCCCGACGGGGAGCTGTTTTTT.

CDR3 sequence (DNA): TGTGCCAGCACGGGCCGGACGAGGGAGCAGTACTTC. It yields the protein CASTGRTREQYF. V and J are TRBV2 and TRBJ2-7; D is unresolved. Per the germline V gene, CDR1 is SNHLY and CDR2 is FYNNEI. The CDR3 length is 12 residues. Trimming pared 7 bases from V and 7 bases from J, leaving 14 bases between. The entire variable domain, with the rest obtained from reference TRBV2 and TRBJ2-7, is as follows: EPEVTQTPSHQVTQMGQEVILRCVPISNHLYFYWYRQILGQKVEFLVSFYNNEISEKSEIFDDQFSVERPDGSNFTLKIRSTKLEDSAMYFCASTGRTREQYFGPGTRLTVT.